The sequence of this T cell receptor (beta chain) was determined in a study of blood T cell repertoires in COVID-19. On the study more broadly: Sites in the United States, Italy and Spain provided acute and convalescent COVID-19 samples.

The CDR3 totals 13 residues. Per germline, CDR1 SGHTA and CDR2 FQGNSA. Worth noting for this clone: A read error may produce the germline difference seen at one junction end.

Methods used by the authors: Amplification of reference gene primers was used by the study to estimate nucleated cell counts. TCRdb's copy holds only in-frame clones and misses some; the assay was immunoSEQ multiplex PCR. V and J calls and clone size are those listed in that table; D and trimming were worked out from the DNA. The sample holds around 110,000 clones, 65% to 85% seen once. The study assigned cohorts using participant-reported clinical history. The chain uses TRBV7-2 and TRBJ2-7, with TRBD2 identical over 11 bases. The TCR comes from a woman in her twenties or thirties who had recovered from COVID-19. Material for sequencing was PBMCs or T cells enriched from blood (not recorded which). CDR3 amino acids: CASSRMRLAGPNF. CDR3 bases: TGTGCCAGCAGCCGGATGCGACTAGCGGGACCCAACTTC. The full variable domain, with the rest looked up from reference TRBV7-2 and TRBJ2-7, is GAGVSQSPSNKVTEKGKDVELRCDPISGHTALYWYRQSLGQGLEFLIYFQGNSAPDKSGLPSDRFSAERTGGSVSTLTIQRTQQEDSAVYLCASSRMRLAGPNFGPGTRLTVT.